Listed here are 15 T cell receptor beta chains from one sample, sequenced in a study of OX40 agonist ivuxolimab in advanced cancers. The library was made by the immunoSEQ multiplex PCR assay. Held by TCRdb, this immuneACCESS table contains in-frame sequences only and omits some clones. Under half of the omission traces to an unresolved V gene where checked; the cause of the rest is unknown. The sample records tens of thousands of clones, 85% to 95% of which are singletons. Clones ranked in the top ten supply 13% of the sample. This specimen was CD4+ or CD8+ T cells sorted from blood, taken in a trial of the OX40 agonist ivuxolimab. The receptors stem from an adult with an advanced solid tumor such as melanoma, head and neck, liver or kidney cancer.

V usage is TRBV12-5 and J usage is TRBJ2-1; no clear D gene. In germline, CDR1 is LGHNT, CDR2 FRNRAP. Trimming cost V 6 bases and J 6 bases, with 6 bases left between them. The CDR3 has 11 residues. CDR3 sequence reads: CASGGINEQFF. CDR3 nucleotides: TGTGCTAGTGGGGGGATCAATGAGCAGTTCTTC.

The chain is built from TRBV7-9 and TRBJ2-2; maybe TRBD1 (5 bases). V shed 2 bases and J shed 1 base, with 17 bases lying between them. The CDR3 covers 18 residues. CDR1 SEHNR and CDR2 FQNEAQ come from the germline V gene (reference sequence). The CDR3 nucleotides read TGTGCCAGCAGCTTATACCCTGGGCAGGGAAAGAACACCGGGGAGCTGTTTTTT. It encodes CASSLYPGQGKNTGELFF.

The gene calls are TRBV10-2 and TRBJ2-1; 9 bases line up with TRBD2. The CDR3 totals 14 residues. The germline V gene has CDR1 WSHSY and CDR2 SAAADI. Unmatched junction bases numbered 2, after V lost 1 base and J lost 7 bases. The CDR3 bases are TGCGCCAGCAGTGAGTGGCTAGCGGGGAATGAGCAGTTCTTC. It specifies CASSEWLAGNEQFF.

The chain joins TRBV7-9 to TRBJ1-6, with 8 nucleotides matching TRBD1. The CDR3 consists of 17 residues. Losses at the gene ends were 5 bases for V and 9 bases for J; bases not matched to a gene: 15. The V gene's germline CDR1 is SEHNR and CDR2 FQNEAQ (reference sequence). The CDR3 loop is CASSPSGGEFRISPLHF. The DNA for the CDR3 is TGTGCCAGCAGCCCATCAGGGGGCGAGTTTAGGATTTCACCCCTCCACTTT.

V usage is TRBV4-3 and J usage is TRBJ2-7; 13 bases map to TRBD2. Germline values: CDR1 LGHNA, CDR2 YSLEER. The CDR3 extends over 15 amino acids. The J segment lost 4 bases and the V segment lost 1 base, leaving 1 base of the junction unmatched. The CDR3 region has the DNA TGCGCCAGCAGCCAAGGACTAGCGGGAGGTTACGAGCAGTACTTC. Its translation is CASSQGLAGGYEQYF.

This rearrangement joins TRBV21-1 to TRBJ1-1; TRBD1 is the table's D call, not checked against the DNA. TRBV21-1 is described as a pseudogene. The CDR3 runs to 16 residues. The CDR3 loop is CASSNLRTDYNTEAFF. The CDR3 DNA reads as TGTGCCAGCAGCAACCTGCGGACAGACTATAACACTGAAGCTTTCTTT.

The V and J genes are TRBV14 and TRBJ2-5; the match to TRBD2 covers 7 bases. Losses at the gene ends were 4 bases for V and 0 bases for J; bases not matched to a gene: 2. The germline V gene encodes CDR1 SGHDN and CDR2 FVKESK. CDR3 length equals 14 residues. The CDR3 sequence is CASSPGGYQETQYF. CDR3 in DNA: TGTGCCAGCAGCCCCGGGGGGTACCAAGAGACCCAGTACTTC.

This chain connects TRBV6-5 to TRBJ1-5; D is unclear. In germline, CDR1 is MNHEY, CDR2 SVGAGI. The V gene lost 4 bases and the J gene lost 3 bases, with 7 bases spanning the gap. The CDR3 covers 13 residues. This CDR3 reads CASSLGNNQPQHF. CDR3 bases: TGTGCCAGCAGTTTAGGCAACAATCAGCCCCAGCATTTT.

The chain employs TRBV29-1 and TRBJ2-1, with D possibly matching TRBD2 (7 bases). From germline, CDR1 is SQVTM and CDR2 ANQGSEA. Trimming stripped 2 bases from V and 7 bases from J, with 15 bases between. This CDR3 spans 14 amino acids. In nucleotides, the CDR3 is TGCAGCGTTGAATCGGGGGGCTTGGGGAATGAGCAGTTCTTC. Translating it yields CSVESGGLGNEQFF.

The chain joins TRBV5-4 to TRBJ2-3, with TRBD2 matching over 10 bases. The V gene's germline CDR1 is SGHNT and CDR2 YYREEE (reference sequence). The V and J ends lost 5 bases and 4 bases, in that order; junction bases with no gene match: 7. The CDR3 extends over 15 amino acids. CDR3 amino acids: CASSYFSGGADTQYF. The CDR3, as DNA: TGTGCCAGCAGTTACTTCAGCGGGGGGGCAGATACGCAGTATTTT.

The genes are TRBV4-1 and TRBJ2-5, with a tentative D call TRBD1 (6 bases). V was pared by 0 bases and J by 4 bases, with 12 bases between. This CDR3 is 15 amino acids long. Germline CDR1 MGHRA, CDR2 YSYEKL. The CDR3 here is CASSQEWGRGETQYF. As DNA, the CDR3 is TGCGCCAGCAGCCAAGAGTGGGGGCGCGGAGAGACCCAGTACTTC.

The rearrangement links TRBV4-1 to TRBJ1-2; 8 bases fit TRBD1. The CDR3 contains 14 residues. The junction had 10 bases not matched to a gene; V was cut back by 4 bases and J by 9 bases. Germline CDR1 reads MGHRA; CDR2 reads YSYEKL. This CDR3 is CASSPHQDRESYTF. The CDR3 DNA reads TGCGCCAGCAGCCCTCACCAGGACAGGGAAAGCTACACCTTC.

This chain links TRBV11-1 with TRBJ1-2; 7 nucleotides agree with TRBD1. The CDR3 is made up of 13 amino acids. Germline CDR1 is SGHAT and CDR2 is FQDESV (reference sequence). J lost 6 bases, V lost 4 bases, and 5 bases had no gene match. CDR3 DNA sequence: TGTGCCAGCAGCTCCGGACAGGTTAATGGCTACACCTTC. Residues: CASSSGQVNGYTF.

J is TRBJ2-7 and V is TRBV19, with D perhaps matching TRBD1 (5 bases). CDR3 length: 15 residues. Germline V CDR1 and CDR2: LNHDA, SQIVND (reference sequence). With 3 bases removed from V and 4 bases from J, the gap between germline ends came to 16 bases. In nucleotides, the CDR3 is TGTGCCAGTAGTATTTTTTACGGACGGACATACGAGCAGTACTTC. It specifies CASSIFYGRTYEQYF.

This chain uses TRBV5-1 with TRBJ2-2; D gene uncertain. Trimming removed 4 bases at V and 3 bases at J, with 13 bases between. This CDR3 spans 15 amino acids. In germline, CDR1 is SGHRS, CDR2 YFSETQ. As DNA, the CDR3 is TGCGCCAGCAGCGCCCGCTTGGAAGACACCGGGGAGCTGTTTTTT. Translated, it gives CASSARLEDTGELFF. The whole variable domain, filled in from reference TRBV5-1 and TRBJ2-2, reads KAGVTQTPRYLIKTRGQQVTLSCSPISGHRSVSWYQQTPGQGLQFLFEYFSETQRNKGNFPGRFSGRQFSNSRSEMNVSTLELGDSALYLCASSARLEDTGELFFGEGSRLTVL.